A single T cell receptor (beta chain) is shown here with its context. Its antigen is unidentified. In germline, CDR1 is LNHDA, CDR2 SQIVND (reference sequence). V was cut by 4 bases and J by 14 bases, with 12 bases left in between. The CDR3 consists of 11 residues. The sample comes from a study of cytomegalovirus exposure and HLA in healthy donors. Study-level results: A few CMV-associated chains were confirmed in vitro to be specific for CMV antigens.

Profiling relied on immunoSEQ multiplex PCR, and the TCRdb table lists in-frame clones only, not all of them. The sample has 150,000 to 200,000 clones; roughly 80% are singletons. The clonotype originates from a man aged 30 to 39 in good health and CMV-seropositive. Sequenced sample: PBMCs. This chain connects TRBV19 to TRBJ2-1; a possible D gene is TRBD2 (6 bases). The chain's CDR3 is CASSSVGEEFF. In DNA, the CDR3 is TGTGCCAGTAGTAGTGTGGGGGAGGAGTTCTTC.